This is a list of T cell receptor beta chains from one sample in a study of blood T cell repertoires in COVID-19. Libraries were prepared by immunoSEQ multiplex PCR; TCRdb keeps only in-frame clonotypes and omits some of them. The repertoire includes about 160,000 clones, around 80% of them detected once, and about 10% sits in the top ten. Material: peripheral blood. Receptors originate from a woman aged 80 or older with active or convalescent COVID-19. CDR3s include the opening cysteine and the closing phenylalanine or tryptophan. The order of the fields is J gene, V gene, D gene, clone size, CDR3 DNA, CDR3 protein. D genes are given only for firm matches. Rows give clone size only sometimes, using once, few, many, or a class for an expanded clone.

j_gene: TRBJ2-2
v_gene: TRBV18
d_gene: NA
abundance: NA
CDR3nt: TGTGCCAGCTCACCACAGGGGGCCGGGGAGCTGTTTTTT
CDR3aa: CASSPQGAGELFF

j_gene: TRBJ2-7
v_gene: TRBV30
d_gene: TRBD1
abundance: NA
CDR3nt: TGTGCCTGGAGTAACCCGGGACAGTCCTCCGAGCAGTACTTC
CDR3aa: CAWSNPGQSSEQYF

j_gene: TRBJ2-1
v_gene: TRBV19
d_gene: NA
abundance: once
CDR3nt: TGTGCCAGTAGCCACCAGGGGACGGGGAATGAGCAGTTCTTC
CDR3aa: CASSHQGTGNEQFF

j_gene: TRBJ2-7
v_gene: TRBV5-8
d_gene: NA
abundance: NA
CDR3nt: TGTGCCAGCAGCTTGGGGCAGGGTTGGTACTTC
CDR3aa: CASSLGQGWYF

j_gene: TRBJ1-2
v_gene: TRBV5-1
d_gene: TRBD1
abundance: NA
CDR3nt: TGCGCCAGCAGACAAAGGACAGGTCAGGACTATGGCTACACCTTC
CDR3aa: CASRQRTGQDYGYTF

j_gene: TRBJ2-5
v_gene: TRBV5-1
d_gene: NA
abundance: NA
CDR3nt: TGCGCCAGCAGCGGTACGGGGGAGAAACAAGAGACCCAGTACTTC
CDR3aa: CASSGTGEKQETQYF

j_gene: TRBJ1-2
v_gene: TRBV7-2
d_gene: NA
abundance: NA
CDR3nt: TGTGCCAGCAGCAGGGTCTCGTCAGGGGACGGCCATGGCTACACCTTC
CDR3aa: CASSRVSSGDGHGYTF

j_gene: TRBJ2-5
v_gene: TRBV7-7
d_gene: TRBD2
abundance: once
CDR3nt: TGTGCTAGCAGCGGAGTTAGCGGGGGAGGAGAGACCCAGTACTTC
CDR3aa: CASSGVSGGGETQYF

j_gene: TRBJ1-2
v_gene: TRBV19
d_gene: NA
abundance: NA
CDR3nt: TGTGCCAGTAGTATCCCGACACTGTTTGGTGGCTACACCTTC
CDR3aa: CASSIPTLFGGYTF

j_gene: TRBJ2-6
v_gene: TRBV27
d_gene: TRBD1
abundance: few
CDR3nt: TGTGCCAGCAGTCCACAGGGGGCTGGGGCCAACGTCCTGACTTTC
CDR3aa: CASSPQGAGANVLTF

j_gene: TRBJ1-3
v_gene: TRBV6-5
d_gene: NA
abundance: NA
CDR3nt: TGTGCCAGCAGTTACGCAGGGATAGACACCATATATTTT
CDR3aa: CASSYAGIDTIYF

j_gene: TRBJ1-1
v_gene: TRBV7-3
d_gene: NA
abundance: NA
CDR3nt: TGTGCCAGCAGCCATCGGGGGGACGGTGAAGCTTTCTTT
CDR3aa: CASSHRGDGEAFF

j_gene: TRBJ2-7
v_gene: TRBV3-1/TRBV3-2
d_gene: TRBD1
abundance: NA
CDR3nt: TGTGCCAGCAGCCGGGACAGGGGCGACGAGCAGTACTTC
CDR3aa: CASSRDRGDEQYF

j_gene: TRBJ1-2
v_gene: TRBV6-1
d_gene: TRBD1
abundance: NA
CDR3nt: TGTGCCAGCAGTGGCGACCCGGGACAGGGGATCTATGGCTACACCTTC
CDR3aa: CASSGDPGQGIYGYTF

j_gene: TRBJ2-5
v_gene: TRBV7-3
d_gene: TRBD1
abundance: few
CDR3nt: TGTGCCAGCAGCTTAAGGACAGGGGGCGCCAGGTCAGGAGAGACCCAGTACTTC
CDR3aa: CASSLRTGGARSGETQYF

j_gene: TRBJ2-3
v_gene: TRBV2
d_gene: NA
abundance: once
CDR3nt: TGTGCCAGCAGTGAACGGCGGGACCCCACAGATACGCAGTATTTT
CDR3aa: CASSERRDPTDTQYF